This TCR beta chain was observed in a study of blood T cell repertoires in COVID-19. The CDR3 extends over 20 amino acids. CDR1 and CDR2 from the germline V gene are LNHDA and SQIVND (reference sequence). V dropped 9 bases and J dropped 4; count of bases not matched to a gene: 24. Repertoires were generated with immunoSEQ multiplex PCR, while TCRdb's copy carries only in-frame clones and drops some. This table holds 75,000 to 90,000 clones, 90% to 95% found once. The source is a woman in her forties or fifties in a cohort sampled during active COVID-19. The chain uses TRBV19 and TRBJ2-3; 11 bases map to TRBD2. Sequenced: peripheral blood. The CDR3 bases are TGTGCCAGCCGACCTATTGGGAACATAGCGGGAGGGCCGTCCGCAGATACGCAGTATTTT. Translation: CASRPIGNIAGGPSADTQYF. Filled out from reference TRBV19 and TRBJ2-3, the complete variable domain reads DGGITQSPKYLFRKEGQNVTLSCEQNLNHDAMYWYRQDPGQGLRLIYYSQIVNDFQKGDIAEGYSVSREKKESFPLTVTSAQKNPTAFYLCASRPIGNIAGGPSADTQYFGPGTRLTVL.